The clone carrying this T cell receptor beta chain was detected a few times. Its antigen is still unknown. There were only healthy Caucasians among the donors. Template switching created a universal primer site, and the cDNA included unique molecular identifiers. TCRdb used MiXCR to reprocess the 5' RACE reads, holding one entry per CDR3 protein. Of under 250,000 distinct CDR3 sequences in the sample, over 8% were seen once. CDR1 and CDR2 (germline): DFQATT, SNEGSKA (reference sequence). The CDR3 is 14 residues long. With 4 bases removed from V and 3 bases from J, the gap between germline ends came to 12 bases. The sample belongs to a study of identical twins. Study-wide points: The study reached conclusions through statistical analysis that was cross-sectional, not following the same donors. Out-of-frame alpha sequences common to twins exhibited a surplus of low generation probability.

This clonotype was obtained from a young woman in good health. The chain combines TRBV20-1 with TRBJ2-2; D not certain. The sample was memory (CD45RO+) T cells sorted from blood. CDR3 sequence: CSATPQSHTGELFF. DNA of the CDR3: TGCAGTGCTACCCCCCAGAGTCACACCGGGGAGCTGTTTTTT.